These 7 T cell receptor beta chains originate from one sample sequenced in a study of technical replicates of blood from a handful of donors. TCRdb's copy holds only in-frame clones and misses some; the assay was immunoSEQ multiplex PCR. Of 60,000 to 90,000 clones listed, 85% to 95% were seen once; the top ten hold more than 0.25%. The sample was T cells isolated from PBMCs. These receptors were taken from a human donor in good health.

The chain combines TRBV6-1 with TRBJ1-2; 9 nucleotides agree with TRBD1. CDR1 and CDR2 from the germline V gene are MNHNS and SASEGT. CDR3 length: 14 amino acids. The V segment lost 5 bases and the J segment 6 bases; nucleotides outside the gene matches: 7. The CDR3 region is CASSLHGTGNGYTF. For the CDR3, the DNA is TGTGCCAGCAGTCTTCACGGGACAGGGAATGGCTACACCTTC.

The chain joins TRBV6-5 to TRBJ1-2; the match to TRBD1 covers 9 bases. V lost 4 bases, J lost 4 bases, and 4 bases stayed unmatched. This CDR3 is built from 14 residues. Germline CDR1 MNHEY, CDR2 SVGAGI. This CDR3 is CASSSQTGGYGYTF. The CDR3 nucleotides read TGTGCCAGCAGTTCTCAGACAGGGGGCTATGGCTACACCTTC.

This chain connects TRBV30 to TRBJ2-7, with 8 bases lining up with TRBD2. V trimming: 2 bases; J trimming: 4 bases; junction bases outside the gene matches: 4. This CDR3 region has 13 residues. CDR1 and CDR2 (germline): GTSNPN, SVGIG (reference sequence). The CDR3: CAWSLSGGYEQYF. DNA of the CDR3: TGTGCCTGGAGTTTGAGCGGGGGTTACGAGCAGTACTTC.

The chain joins TRBV5-6 to TRBJ2-7, with TRBD1 matching 7 bases. Germline-derived CDR1 and CDR2 are SGHDT and YYEEEE. V lost 4 bases to trimming and J lost 6 bases; unmatched junction nucleotides: 10. The CDR3 spans 14 residues. The CDR3 region has the DNA TGTGCCAGCAGCGTGGACAGGTATATGATCGAGCAGTACTTC. Protein sequence: CASSVDRYMIEQYF.

The J gene is TRBJ1-1, the V gene TRBV11-2; weak D call: TRBD1 (6 bases). The CDR3 has 18 amino acids. With 2 bases removed from V and 0 bases from J, the gap between germline ends came to 19 bases. CDR1 SGHAT and CDR2 FQNNGV come from the germline V gene. The CDR3 region has the DNA TGTGCCAGCAGCTTAATTTGGCCAAGATACAGGGTGAACACTGAAGCTTTCTTT. This gives the protein CASSLIWPRYRVNTEAFF.

This sequence joins TRBV29-1 and TRBJ2-2; D call uncertain. The CDR3 spans 14 residues. Trimming removed 3 bases at V and 0 bases at J, with 8 bases between. CDR1 and CDR2 (germline): SQVTM, ANQGSEA. The CDR3 region has the DNA TGCAGCGTTGATCCTGTAACGAACACCGGGGAGCTGTTTTTT. It encodes CSVDPVTNTGELFF.

The chain carries TRBV6-5 and TRBJ2-7, with D perhaps matching TRBD2 (5 bases). The germline gives CDR1 MNHEY, CDR2 SVGAGI. Trimming stripped 4 bases from V and 0 bases from J, with 13 bases between. The CDR3 runs to 15 residues. CDR3 loop: CASSFLRGSSYEQYF. Here the CDR3 DNA reads TGTGCCAGCAGTTTTCTTCGTGGGAGCTCCTACGAGCAGTACTTC.